Presented here are 4 T cell receptor beta chains from one specimen sequenced in a study of PD-L1 blockade in urothelial cancer. Only in-frame clones appear in the TCRdb table, and some are missing; sequencing was by immunoSEQ multiplex PCR. The sample includes roughly 20,000 clones, roughly 90% of them seen just once. The specimen comprised PBMCs, sampled around atezolizumab (anti-PD-L1) treatment. The receptors originated from a woman aged 55-70 years with urothelial cancer.

This sequence joins TRBV7-9 and TRBJ2-7; D is ambiguous. Deletions cut 4 bases from V and 3 bases from J, with 7 bases between. The CDR3 has 12 amino acids. Germline V gene data show CDR1 as SEHNR and CDR2 as FQNEAQ (reference sequence). The CDR3: CASSSYIYEQYF. The CDR3 region has the DNA TGTGCCAGCAGCTCCTATATCTACGAGCAGTACTTC.

There are a few counts of this clone. V and J are TRBV6-5 and TRBJ1-1; D is perhaps TRBD1 (6 bases). The V and J ends lost 5 bases and 1 base respectively, with 8 bases between them. Germline values: CDR1 MNHEY, CDR2 SVGAGI. This CDR3 is built from 13 residues. CDR3 region: CASSGQTNTEAFF. The DNA of the CDR3 is TGTGCCAGCAGTGGACAGACGAACACTGAAGCTTTCTTT.

The chain has TRBV11-2 and TRBJ2-7, with D perhaps TRBD2 (6 bases). V was clipped by 1 base and J by 2 bases, with 9 bases between them. CDR1 and CDR2 from the germline V gene are SGHAT and FQNNGV. This CDR3 comprises 14 residues. The CDR3, as DNA: TGTGCCAGCAGCTTAGCGGGAGCCACCTACGAGCAGTACTTC. Translating gives CASSLAGATYEQYF.

V and J are TRBV5-6 and TRBJ1-3, with 9 bases matching TRBD1. The length of the CDR3 is 14 residues. The V and J ends lost 3 bases and 9 bases, in that order; junction bases with no gene match: 7. The V gene's germline CDR1 is SGHDT and CDR2 YYEEEE. The CDR3 spells CASSWDRVMGTIYF. Here the CDR3 DNA reads TGTGCCAGCAGCTGGGACAGGGTAATGGGCACCATATATTTT.